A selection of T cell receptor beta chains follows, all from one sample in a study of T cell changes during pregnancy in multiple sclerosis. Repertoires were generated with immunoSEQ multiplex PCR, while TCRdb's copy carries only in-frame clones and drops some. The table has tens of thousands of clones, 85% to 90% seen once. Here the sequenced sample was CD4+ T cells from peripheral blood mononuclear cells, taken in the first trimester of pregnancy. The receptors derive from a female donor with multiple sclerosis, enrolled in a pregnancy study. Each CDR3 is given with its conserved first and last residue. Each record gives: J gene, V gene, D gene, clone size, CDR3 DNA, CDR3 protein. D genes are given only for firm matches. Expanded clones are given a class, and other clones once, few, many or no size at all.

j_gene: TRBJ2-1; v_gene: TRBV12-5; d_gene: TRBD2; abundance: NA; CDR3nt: TGTGCTAGTGGTTCTTGGGGACTAGCGGGAGGCCTTGAGCAGTTCTTC; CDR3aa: CASGSWGLAGGLEQFF
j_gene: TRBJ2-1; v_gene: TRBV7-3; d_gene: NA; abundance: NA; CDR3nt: TGTGCCAGCAGCTTAGGGGGCGCCGCTGAGCAGTTCTTC; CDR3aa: CASSLGGAAEQFF
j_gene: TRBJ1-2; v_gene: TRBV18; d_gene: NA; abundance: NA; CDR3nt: TGTGCCAGCTCACCGGACACTAACTATGGCTACACCTTC; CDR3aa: CASSPDTNYGYTF
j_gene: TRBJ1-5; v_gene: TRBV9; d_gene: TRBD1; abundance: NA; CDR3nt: TGTGCCAGCAGCGAAGGGACAGCCCATCAGCCCCAGCATTTT; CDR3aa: CASSEGTAHQPQHF
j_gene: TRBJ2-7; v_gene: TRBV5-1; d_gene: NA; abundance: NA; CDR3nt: TGCGCCAGCAGCTTGGGCCCCGGGAGCGCCTACGAGCAGTACTTC; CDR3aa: CASSLGPGSAYEQYF
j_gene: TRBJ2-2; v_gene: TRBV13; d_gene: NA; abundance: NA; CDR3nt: TGTGCCAGCAGCTTAGGAAGGGGTGGGGAGCTGTTTTTT; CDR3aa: CASSLGRGGELFF
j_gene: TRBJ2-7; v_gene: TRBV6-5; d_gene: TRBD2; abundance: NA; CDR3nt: TGTGCCACCACGGGAACTAGCGGGATTTACGAGCAGTACTTC; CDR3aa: CATTGTSGIYEQYF
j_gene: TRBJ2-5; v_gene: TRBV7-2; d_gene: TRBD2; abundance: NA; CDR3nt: TGTGCCAGCAGCTTAGCGCTAGCGGGGGGGTCCCAAGAGACCCAGTACTTC; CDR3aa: CASSLALAGGSQETQYF
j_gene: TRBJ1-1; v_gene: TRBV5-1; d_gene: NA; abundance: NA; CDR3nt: TGCGCCAGCAAATCAGGACAACTGAACACTGAAGCTTTCTTT; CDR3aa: CASKSGQLNTEAFF
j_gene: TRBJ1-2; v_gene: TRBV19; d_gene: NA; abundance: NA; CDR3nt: TGTGCCAGTAGTAATGACGGGTATGGCTACACCTTC; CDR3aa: CASSNDGYGYTF
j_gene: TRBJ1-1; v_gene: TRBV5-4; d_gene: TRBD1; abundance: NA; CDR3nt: TGTGCCAGCAGCCGTACAGGGGCGATATCCAAAGCTTTCTTT; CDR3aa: CASSRTGAISKAFF
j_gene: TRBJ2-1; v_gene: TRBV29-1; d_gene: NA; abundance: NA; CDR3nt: TGCAGCGCTCGATATCCTACATGGGGCGGCAATGAGCAGTTCTTC; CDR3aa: CSARYPTWGGNEQFF
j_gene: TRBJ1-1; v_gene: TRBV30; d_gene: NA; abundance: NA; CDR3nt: TGTGCCTGGAGTCTAGCGGGGCTGAACACTGAAGCTTTCTTT; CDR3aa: CAWSLAGLNTEAFF
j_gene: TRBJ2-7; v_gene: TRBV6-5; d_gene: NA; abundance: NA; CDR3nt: TGTGCCAGCAGTTACCTGAGTAGGCAGTACTTC; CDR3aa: CASSYLSRQYF
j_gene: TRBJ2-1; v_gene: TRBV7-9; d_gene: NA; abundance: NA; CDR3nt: TGTGCCAGCAGCCGTGATGGACTCTCCTACAATGAGCAGTTCTTC; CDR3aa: CASSRDGLSYNEQFF
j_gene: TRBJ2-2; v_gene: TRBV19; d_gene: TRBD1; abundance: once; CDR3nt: TGTGCCAGTAGTCCTTACCTTGGACAGGGAAGGGAGACCGGGGAGCTGTTTTTT; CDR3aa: CASSPYLGQGRETGELFF
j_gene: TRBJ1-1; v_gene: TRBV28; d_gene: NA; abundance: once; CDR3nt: TGTGCCAGCAGTTCCTCGACAGTGAACACTGAAGCTTTCTTT; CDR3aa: CASSSSTVNTEAFF